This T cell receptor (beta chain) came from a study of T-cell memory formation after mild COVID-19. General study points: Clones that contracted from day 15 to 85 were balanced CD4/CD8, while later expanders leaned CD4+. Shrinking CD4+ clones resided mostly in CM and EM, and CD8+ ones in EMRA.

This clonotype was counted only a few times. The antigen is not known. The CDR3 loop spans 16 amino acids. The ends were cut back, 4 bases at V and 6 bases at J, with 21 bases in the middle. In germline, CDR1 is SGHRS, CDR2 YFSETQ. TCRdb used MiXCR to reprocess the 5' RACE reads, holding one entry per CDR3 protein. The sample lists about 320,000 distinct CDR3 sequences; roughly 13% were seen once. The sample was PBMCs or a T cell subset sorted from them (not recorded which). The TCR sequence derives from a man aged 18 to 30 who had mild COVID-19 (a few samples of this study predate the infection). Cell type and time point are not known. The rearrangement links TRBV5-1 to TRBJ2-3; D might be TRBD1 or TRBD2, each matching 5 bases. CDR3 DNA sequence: TGCGCCAGCAGCCTCGGGACCACCAGCCTCGCGGATACGCAGTATTTT. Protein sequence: CASSLGTTSLADTQYF.